The 23 T cell receptor beta chains below were found in one sample sequenced in a study of blood T cell repertoires in COVID-19. Sequenced by immunoSEQ multiplex PCR; TCRdb stores in-frame clones only, minus some. The sample carries about 290,000 clones, around 90% recorded once. Material for sequencing was PBMCs or T cells enriched from blood (not recorded which). These receptors were collected from a woman aged 35 to 49 who had recovered from COVID-19.

This sequence joins TRBV4-3 and TRBJ2-5; perhaps TRBD2 as D (5 bases). This CDR3 region has 15 residues. Germline V gene data show CDR1 as LGHNA and CDR2 as YSLEER. V dropped 1 base and J dropped 5 bases, with 14 bases sitting between them. For the CDR3, the DNA is TGCGCCAGCAGCCAAGGAGGACTCCTCAGGGAGACCCAGTACTTC. Its translation: CASSQGGLLRETQYF.

The genes are TRBV21-1 and TRBJ1-3. TRBV21-1 is noted as a pseudogene. There are 15 residues in the CDR3. For the CDR3, the DNA is TGTGCCAGCAGCAAAGCGCGGAGCTCTGGAAACACCATATATTTT. Translating gives CASSKARSSGNTIYF.

The rearrangement uses TRBV5-4 and TRBJ2-3; D is perhaps TRBD2 (7 bases). This CDR3 comprises 17 residues. Trimming stripped 2 bases from V and 1 base from J, with 17 bases between. Germline values: CDR1 SGHNT, CDR2 YYREEE (reference sequence). The CDR3 spells CASSFNGGRVGTDTQYF. The CDR3 DNA reads TGTGCCAGCAGCTTCAACGGGGGGCGGGTAGGCACAGATACGCAGTATTTT.

The rearrangement joins TRBV7-2 to TRBJ1-5; 8 nucleotides agree with TRBD1. The CDR3 runs to 15 residues. Germline V CDR1 and CDR2: SGHTA, FQGNSA. V shed 4 bases, J shed 3 bases, and the junction held 5 bases outside the gene matches. CDR3 DNA: TGTGCCAGCAGCTCCAGGACAGGGCCCAATCAGCCCCAGCATTTT. This sequence encodes CASSSRTGPNQPQHF.

This clone was seen only once. The rearrangement uses TRBV5-1 and TRBJ2-7; unclear D gene. Trimming took off 2 bases at V and 5 bases at J, with 11 bases between the two ends. The CDR3 has 13 residues. CDR1 SGHRS and CDR2 YFSETQ come from the germline V gene. This CDR3 is CASSFGGVDEQYF. The CDR3 region has the DNA TGCGCCAGCAGCTTTGGTGGAGTCGACGAGCAGTACTTC.

CDR3 sequence (DNA): TGCGCCAGCAGCCAAGGGGCTAGCGGGAGTTCCTATGAGCAGTTCTTC. It encodes CASSQGASGSSYEQFF. The V and J genes are TRBV4-3 and TRBJ2-1; the match to TRBD2 covers 10 bases. CDR3 size: 16 residues. CDR1 is LGHNA, CDR2 YSLEER, per germline. V was pared by 1 base and J by 8 bases, with 8 bases of the junction left unmatched.

This clone occurred once. The chain links TRBV4-3 to TRBJ2-2; weak D call: TRBD1 (5 bases). The CDR3 has 14 amino acids. The V end was cut by 6 bases, the J end by 2 bases, with 10 bases between. Germline-derived CDR1 and CDR2 are LGHNA and YSLEER. CDR3 sequence: CASSQGLNTGELFF. The CDR3 DNA is TGCGCCAGCAGTCAGGGTCTTAACACCGGGGAGCTGTTTTTT.

This chain links TRBV6-2 or TRBV6-3 with TRBJ1-5; weak D call: TRBD1 (5 bases). V was shortened by 4 bases and J by 0 bases, with 13 bases between the two germline ends. Germline loops: CDR1 MNHEY, CDR2 SVGEGT. The CDR3 covers 16 residues. This CDR3 is CASSFPTVNSNQPQHF. The CDR3 coding sequence is TGTGCCAGCAGTTTCCCGACAGTTAATAGCAATCAGCCCCAGCATTTT.

This clone was found a few times. This rearrangement joins TRBV2 to TRBJ2-3, with a possible D match to TRBD2 (6 bases). V shed 3 bases and J shed 2 bases, with 12 bases lying between them. CDR1 SNHLY and CDR2 FYNNEI come from the germline V gene. This CDR3 is built from 15 residues. This chain's CDR3 is CASSDYWGDTDTQYF. The CDR3 nucleotides are TGTGCCAGCAGTGATTATTGGGGGGACACAGATACGCAGTATTTT.

A word on this clone: Additional DNA sequences in this sample encode the identical CDR3. The chain has TRBV18 and TRBJ1-5; TRBD1 aligns across 9 bases. Germline CDR1 reads KGHSH; CDR2 reads LQKENI. V was pared by 3 bases and J by 4 bases, with 4 bases of the junction left unmatched. The CDR3 consists of 15 residues. CDR3 in amino acids: CASSPGTGQNQPQHF. CDR3 sequence (DNA): TGTGCCAGCTCACCGGGGACAGGGCAGAATCAGCCCCAGCATTTT.

V and J are TRBV3-1 (or the pseudogene TRBV3-2) and TRBJ1-3; possibly TRBD1 for D (5 bases). The CDR3 is 17 amino acids. V was trimmed by 0 bases and J by 0 bases, leaving 12 bases between them. Germline V gene sequence: CDR1 LGHDT, CDR2 YNNKEL (reference sequence). The CDR3, as DNA: TGTGCCAGCAGCCAAGATCCAGGGATCGGCTCTGGAAACACCATATATTTT. It translates to CASSQDPGIGSGNTIYF.

V usage is TRBV18 and J usage is TRBJ2-1; D is uncertain. Trimming pared 6 bases from V and 12 bases from J, leaving 18 bases between. Germline V gene data show CDR1 as KGHSH and CDR2 as LQKENI. This CDR3 spans 13 amino acids. The CDR3 coding sequence is TGTGCCAGCTCCCCCGGCCAGGTCAACGGGCAGTTCTTC. Translation: CASSPGQVNGQFF.

The chain employs TRBV2 and TRBJ1-1; 7 nucleotides agree with TRBD1. The ends lost 6 bases at V and 4 bases at J; junction bases unmatched: 8. Germline V lookup: CDR1 SNHLY, CDR2 FYNNEI. The CDR3 consists of 14 residues. The CDR3 region has the DNA TGTGCCAGCAGCTCGACAGGGTTCACCACTGAAGCTTTCTTT. Protein sequence: CASSSTGFTTEAFF. Looking up the rest from reference TRBV2 and TRBJ1-1 gives the full variable domain: EPEVTQTPSHQVTQMGQEVILRCVPISNHLYFYWYRQILGQKVEFLVSFYNNEISEKSEIFDDQFSVERPDGSNFTLKIRSTKLEDSAMYFCASSSTGFTTEAFFGQGTRLTVV.

This clone came up a few times. V gene TRBV19 combines with J gene TRBJ1-4; the D gene is possibly TRBD1 (6 bases). The CDR3 sequence is 15 residues long. The V end lost 5 bases, the J end lost 4 bases, and 14 bases lay between the germline ends. The germline V gene has CDR1 LNHDA and CDR2 SQIVND (reference sequence). DNA of the CDR3: TGTGCCAGTAGTCGGACAGCAGACAGTAATGAAAAACTGTTTTTT. It is translated as CASSRTADSNEKLFF.

The chain combines TRBV7-2 with TRBJ2-6, with a weak D call TRBD2 (5 bases). The germline V and J ends were trimmed by 0 bases and 9 bases, with 12 bases remaining between them. The CDR3 totals 15 residues. In germline, CDR1 is SGHTA, CDR2 FQGNSA. The CDR3 bases are TGTGCCAGCAGCTTAGCGCGGGCAGCCAACAACGTCCTGACTTTC. Translated, it gives CASSLARAANNVLTF. The full variable domain, its missing parts supplied by reference TRBV7-2 and TRBJ2-6, is GAGVSQSPSNKVTEKGKDVELRCDPISGHTALYWYRQSLGQGLEFLIYFQGNSAPDKSGLPSDRFSAERTGGSVSTLTIQRTQQEDSAVYLCASSLARAANNVLTFGAGSRLTVL.

This clone has only a few counts. The rearrangement links TRBV12-5 to TRBJ2-2; possible D gene TRBD1, 5 bases. The CDR3 spans 15 residues. V shed 0 bases and J shed 4 bases, with 9 bases lying between them. Germline CDR1 reads LGHNT; CDR2 reads FRNRAP. The CDR3 DNA reads TGTGCTAGTGGTTTGGTAACCAGGGCCACCGGGGAGCTGTTTTTT. Its protein is CASGLVTRATGELFF.

The chain has TRBV6-5 and TRBJ2-1; 8 nucleotides agree with TRBD1. In germline, CDR1 is MNHEY, CDR2 SVGAGI. The CDR3 runs 15 residues. V lost 4 bases and J lost 0; bases outside the gene matches: 2. DNA for the CDR3: TGTGCCAGCAGTTTCACAGGGGGCTCCTACAATGAGCAGTTCTTC. Translating it yields CASSFTGGSYNEQFF.

The V gene is TRBV3-1 (or the pseudogene TRBV3-2), the J gene TRBJ1-4, with 9 bases aligning to TRBD1. The CDR3 loop spans 16 amino acids. Per germline, CDR1 LGHDT and CDR2 YNNKEL (reference sequence). V was clipped by 0 bases and J by 8 bases; unmatched bases: 7. Here the CDR3 reads CASSQDFVTGGEKLFF. The CDR3, as DNA: TGTGCCAGCAGCCAAGATTTCGTGACAGGGGGGGAAAAACTGTTTTTT.

J is TRBJ2-3 and V is TRBV12-3 or TRBV12-4, with TRBD2 as a possible D gene (6 bases). The CDR3 loop spans 12 amino acids. With 2 bases removed from V and 10 bases from J, the gap between germline ends came to 10 bases. This CDR3 is CASSLMGGSQYF. CDR3 DNA: TGTGCCAGCAGTTTAATGGGGGGTTCGCAGTATTTT.

The V and J genes are TRBV9 and TRBJ2-7; 9 bases match TRBD2. The CDR3 has 15 residues. J lost 2 bases, V lost 4 bases, and 7 bases had no gene match. Germline V lookup: CDR1 SGDLS, CDR2 YYNGEE. The CDR3 DNA reads TGTGCCAGCAGCCCTAGCGGGGCGGAGACCTACGAGCAGTACTTC. Its protein product is CASSPSGAETYEQYF.

V usage is TRBV9 and J usage is TRBJ2-5; the match to TRBD2 covers 12 bases. This CDR3 has 18 amino acids. Trimming cost V 0 bases and J 5 bases; bases outside gene matches: 11. In germline, CDR1 is SGDLS, CDR2 YYNGEE. The CDR3 coding sequence is TGTGCCAGCAGCGTAGGCGGCCTAGCGGGAGGGCCGGAGGAGACCCAGTACTTC. This codes for CASSVGGLAGGPEETQYF.

The CDR3 sequence is CASSQVAREAVEQFF. The DNA for the CDR3 is TGCGCCAGCAGCCAAGTAGCGCGGGAGGCGGTTGAGCAGTTCTTC. The genes are TRBV4-1 and TRBJ2-1; 8 nucleotides match TRBD2. The CDR3 runs 15 residues. The germline V gene encodes CDR1 MGHRA and CDR2 YSYEKL. V was pared by 1 base and J by 9 bases, with 8 bases of the junction left unmatched.

This chain joins TRBV20-1 and TRBJ1-2, with a weak D call TRBD1 (6 bases). The V and J ends lost 3 bases and 6 bases respectively, with 17 bases between them. Germline lookup yields CDR1 DFQATT and CDR2 SNEGSKA (reference sequence). This CDR3 region has 14 residues. The CDR3 bases are TGCAGTGCTAGTTTTCCAGGGGTCGCGGATGGCTACACCTTC. Translated: CSASFPGVADGYTF.